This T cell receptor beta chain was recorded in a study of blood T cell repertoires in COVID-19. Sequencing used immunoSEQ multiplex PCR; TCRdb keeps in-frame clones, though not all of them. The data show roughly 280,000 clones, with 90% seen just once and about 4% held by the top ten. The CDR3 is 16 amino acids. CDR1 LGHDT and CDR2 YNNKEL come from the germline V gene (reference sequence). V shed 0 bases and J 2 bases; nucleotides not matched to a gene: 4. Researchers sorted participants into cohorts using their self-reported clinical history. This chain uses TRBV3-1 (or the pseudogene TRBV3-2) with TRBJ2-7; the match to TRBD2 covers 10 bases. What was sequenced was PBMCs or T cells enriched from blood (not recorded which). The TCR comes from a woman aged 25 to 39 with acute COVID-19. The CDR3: CASSQDTTSGAYEQYF. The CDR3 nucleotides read TGTGCCAGCAGCCAAGATACTACTAGCGGGGCCTACGAGCAGTACTTC.